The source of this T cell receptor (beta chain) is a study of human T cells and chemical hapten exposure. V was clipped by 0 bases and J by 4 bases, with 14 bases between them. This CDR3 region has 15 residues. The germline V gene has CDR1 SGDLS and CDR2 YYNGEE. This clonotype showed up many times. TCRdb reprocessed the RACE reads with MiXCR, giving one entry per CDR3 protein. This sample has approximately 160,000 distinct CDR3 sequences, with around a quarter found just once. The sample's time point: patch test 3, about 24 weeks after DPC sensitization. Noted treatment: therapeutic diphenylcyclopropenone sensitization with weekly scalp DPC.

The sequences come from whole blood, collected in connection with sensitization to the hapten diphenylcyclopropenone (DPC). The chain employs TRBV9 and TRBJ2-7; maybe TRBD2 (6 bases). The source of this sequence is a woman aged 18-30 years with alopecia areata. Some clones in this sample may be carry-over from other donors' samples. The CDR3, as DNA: TGTGCCAGCAGCGTAGGGGGGACTGACTCATACGAGCAGTACTTC. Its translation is CASSVGGTDSYEQYF.